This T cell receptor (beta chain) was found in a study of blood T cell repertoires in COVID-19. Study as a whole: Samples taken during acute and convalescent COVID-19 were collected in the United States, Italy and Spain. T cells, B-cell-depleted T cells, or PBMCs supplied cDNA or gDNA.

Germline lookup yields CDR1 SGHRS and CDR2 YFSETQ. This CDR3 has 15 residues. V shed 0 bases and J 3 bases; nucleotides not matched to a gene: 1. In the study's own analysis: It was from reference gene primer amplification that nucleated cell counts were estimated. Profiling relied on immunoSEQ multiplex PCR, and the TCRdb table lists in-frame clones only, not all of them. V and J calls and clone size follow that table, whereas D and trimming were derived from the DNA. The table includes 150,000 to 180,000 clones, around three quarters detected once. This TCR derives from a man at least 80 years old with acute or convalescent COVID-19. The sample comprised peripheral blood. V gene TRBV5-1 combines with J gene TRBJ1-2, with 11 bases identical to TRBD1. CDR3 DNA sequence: TGCGCCAGCAGCTTGGGGACAGGGGGCCACTATGGCTACACCTTC. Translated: CASSLGTGGHYGYTF.